What follows are 8 T cell receptor beta chains derived from one specimen sequenced in a study of PD-L1 blockade in urothelial cancer. The time point was: pretreatment peripheral blood. Sequencing used immunoSEQ multiplex PCR; TCRdb keeps in-frame clones, though not all of them. The sample yields 60,000 to 65,000 clones, about 76% seen once. The sequences come from PBMCs, collected around atezolizumab (anti-PD-L1) treatment. These receptors were collected from a man aged 65 to 79 with urothelial cancer.

The rearrangement joins TRBV19 to TRBJ2-5; D is possibly TRBD1 (6 bases). The CDR3 extends over 12 amino acids. The germline V gene has CDR1 LNHDA and CDR2 SQIVND (reference sequence). V lost 9 bases to trimming and J lost 5 bases, with 13 bases between them. The CDR3 DNA reads TGTGCCAGCCAGGGGTTGGAGGAGACCCAGTACTTC. Amino acid sequence: CASQGLEETQYF.

Only a few counts were recorded for this clone. The rearrangement links TRBV7-6 to TRBJ2-7, with 9 positions matching TRBD1. The length of the CDR3 is 14 residues. J gave up 4 bases and V 1 base, and 2 bases lay outside the gene matches. Looked up from germline, CDR1 is SGHVS and CDR2 is FNYEAQ. The CDR3 nucleotides are TGTGCCAGCAGCTTAGACAGGGGGCCTTACGAGCAGTACTTC. Its protein is CASSLDRGPYEQYF.

V is TRBV28 and J is TRBJ1-2, with TRBD1 matching 8 bases. Per the germline V gene, CDR1 is MDHEN and CDR2 is SYDVKM. This CDR3 comprises 16 residues. V shed 4 bases, J shed 5 bases, and the junction held 12 bases outside the gene matches. The CDR3 sequence is CASSSIGQGGPYGYTF. In DNA form, the CDR3 reads TGTGCCAGCAGTTCAATAGGACAGGGTGGACCATATGGCTACACCTTC.

The V and J genes are TRBV2 and TRBJ1-1; the D is unclear. The CDR3 totals 13 residues. Germline V gives CDR1 SNHLY, CDR2 FYNNEI. V was cut by 8 bases and J by 2 bases, with 12 bases left in between. The CDR3 loop is CASYTPTNTEAFF. The CDR3 coding sequence is TGTGCCAGCTATACACCGACTAACACTGAAGCTTTCTTT.

The chain is built from TRBV9 and TRBJ2-3; 7 bases agree with TRBD2. CDR1 and CDR2 (germline): SGDLS, YYNGEE. The CDR3 consists of 16 residues. Trimming at V came to 2 bases and at J to 0 bases, leaving 6 bases not matched to a gene. The chain's CDR3 is CASSVGSGFSTDTQYF. The CDR3 DNA sequence: TGTGCCAGCAGCGTCGGTAGCGGGTTTAGCACAGATACGCAGTATTTT.

The J gene is TRBJ2-5, the V gene TRBV11-2; no clear D gene. The germline V gene encodes CDR1 SGHAT and CDR2 FQNNGV. With 0 bases removed from V and 2 bases from J, the gap between germline ends came to 4 bases. There are 13 residues in the CDR3. The CDR3 is CASSLEQQETQYF. CDR3 DNA sequence: TGTGCCAGCAGCTTAGAACAGCAAGAGACCCAGTACTTC.

The CDR3 DNA follows: TGTGCCAGCAGTTTAGGAGGGGCTGAGGAGACCCAGTACTTC. It specifies CASSLGGAEETQYF. The chain employs TRBV28 and TRBJ2-5; D might be TRBD2 (6 bases). The CDR3 contains 14 residues. Trimming took 2 bases from V and 5 from J, leaving 12 bases between them. CDR1 and CDR2 (germline): MDHEN, SYDVKM.

The J gene is TRBJ1-4, the V gene TRBV2; no definite D call. Germline V gene lookup returns CDR1 SNHLY and CDR2 FYNNEI. The CDR3 loop spans 15 amino acids. With 2 bases removed from V and 5 bases from J, the gap between germline ends came to 12 bases. The CDR3 DNA is TGTGCCAGCAGTGAAATAAGGTCCGGGAATGAAAAACTGTTTTTT. Its protein product is CASSEIRSGNEKLFF.